Listed here is a single T cell receptor beta chain. This specimen belongs to a study of blood T cell repertoires in COVID-19. Looking at the study overall: Sites across the United States, Italy and Spain contributed samples from acute and convalescent COVID-19.

Authors' processing steps: Reference gene primer amplification gave estimated nucleated cell counts. Here immunoSEQ multiplex PCR was the method, and the copy in TCRdb shows in-frame clones only, minus some. V and J calls plus clone size are reproduced from that table; the DNA served to infer D and trimming. The repertoire holds 300,000 or so clones, with about 91% as singletons. Unmatched junction bases numbered 8, after V lost 3 bases and J lost 8 bases. Germline V CDR1 and CDR2: SGHRS, YFSETQ. The CDR3 runs 14 residues. The source is a woman aged 25 to 45 who had recovered from COVID-19. The sequenced sample was peripheral blood. The rearrangement uses TRBV5-1 and TRBJ2-4, with 7 bases that match TRBD1. CDR3 sequence (DNA): TGCGCCAGCAGCTGGGAGACAGGGCTGGACATTCAGTACTTC. Protein: CASSWETGLDIQYF.